This record concerns one TCR beta chain sequence. Its antigen is undetermined. Germline V lookup: CDR1 ENHRY, CDR2 SYGVKD. There are 15 residues in the CDR3. V dropped 2 bases and J dropped 4; count of bases not matched to a gene: 5. TCR beta cDNA libraries included unique molecular identifiers. TCRdb re-called the PCR reads through MiXCR, storing one row per CDR3 protein. The sample shows roughly 410,000 distinct CDR3 sequences, less than 40% of them seen only once. This entry comes from a study of post-analysis software for immune sequencing data. Study-wide results and limits: When patients were compared with controls, five TRBV segments were more frequent, TRBV5-6, TRBV5-1 and TRBV20-1 among them.

The sequenced sample consisted of blood. This TCR was sampled from a girl between 5 and 17 years old with multiple sclerosis. The chain links TRBV10-3 to TRBJ1-5, with 7 nucleotides matching TRBD1. The CDR3 spells CAISETGAGNQPQHF. In nucleotides, the CDR3 is TGTGCCATCAGTGAGACAGGGGCAGGAAATCAGCCCCAGCATTTT.